This T cell receptor beta chain was found in a study of blood T cell repertoires in COVID-19. Study information: PBMCs, B-cell-depleted T cells, or T cells provided the cDNA or gDNA that made up the material.

The assay was immunoSEQ multiplex PCR, and TCRdb's table has in-frame clones only and misses some. The table lists about 59,000 clones, 70% to 75% of them singletons. CDR3 length equals 19 residues. CDR1 is LNHDA, CDR2 SQIVND, per germline (reference sequence). V was pared by 3 bases and J by 3 bases, with 13 bases of the junction left unmatched. The material sequenced was peripheral blood. The TCR sequence derives from a woman aged 45 to 65 with active or convalescent COVID-19. The chain combines TRBV19 with TRBJ2-1; the match to TRBD2 covers 11 bases. In DNA form, the CDR3 reads TGTGCCAGTAGTATCGATTTCCTAGCGGGAGGAGGGGACTACAATGAGCAGTTCTTC. Translation: CASSIDFLAGGGDYNEQFF.